The rows below give T cell receptor beta chains drawn from one sample of a study of cytomegalovirus exposure and HLA in healthy donors. Sequenced by immunoSEQ multiplex PCR; TCRdb stores in-frame clones only, minus some. This table holds some 140,000 clones, 84% found once. Sequenced input: PBMCs. These receptor sequences come from a woman in her twenties or thirties in good health and CMV-seronegative. Each CDR3 is given without its conserved first and last residue. Fields, in order: V gene, CDR3 protein.

V gene: TRBV9
CDR3 protein: ASSPAYPHTEAF

V gene: TRBV11-2
CDR3 protein: ASSDGQGHYEQY

V gene: TRBV5-4
CDR3 protein: ASSVLAREQF

V gene: TRBV5-6
CDR3 protein: ASSWLSRATKGFTDTQY

V gene: TRBV6-6
CDR3 protein: ASTYSPQVLTEAF

V gene: TRBV7-9
CDR3 protein: ASSRRESGDTDTQY

V gene: TRBV10-2
CDR3 protein: ATADAGGNQPQH

V gene: TRBV12-5
CDR3 protein: ASGSDRDPYNEQF

V gene: TRBV10-2
CDR3 protein: ASSAGNTEAF

V gene: TRBV5-8
CDR3 protein: ASSGTLGETQY

V gene: TRBV9
CDR3 protein: ASSVDRPNYGYT

V gene: TRBV2
CDR3 protein: ASSEETGGDFYGYT

V gene: TRBV19
CDR3 protein: ASSIEGPGAETQY

V gene: TRBV5-1
CDR3 protein: ASSLAGTGNTIY

V gene: TRBV7-8
CDR3 protein: ASSFTGRGYGYT